A single sample gave rise to the 30 T cell receptor beta chains below, sequenced in a study of PD-1 blockade in classical Hodgkin lymphoma. Sequencing used immunoSEQ multiplex PCR; TCRdb keeps in-frame clones, though not all of them. The sample has 20,000 to 30,000 clones, about 86% seen once; the top ten hold less than 20%. Brentuximab vedotin exposure varied among the patients, all of whom had relapsed after autologous stem cell transplantation. The sequencing used peripheral blood mononuclear cells (PBMCs), collected before the second cycle of nivolumab. The receptors here all came from a human donor with classical Hodgkin lymphoma.

This clone was recorded only once. The V call is TRBV27, the J call TRBJ2-1; D is ambiguous. V was trimmed by 6 bases and J by 2 bases, leaving 11 bases between them. The CDR3 has 14 residues. The germline CDR1 and CDR2 sequences are MNHEY and SMNVEV (reference sequence). CDR3 coding DNA: TGTGCCAGCAGGATATCAACCCCCTACAATGAGCAGTTCTTC. It specifies CASRISTPYNEQFF.

The V gene is TRBV13, the J gene TRBJ1-2, with D possibly TRBD1 on 5 matching bases. There are 18 residues in the CDR3. Trimming left V 0 bases short and J 6 bases short, with 23 bases between. In germline, CDR1 is PRHDT, CDR2 FYEKMQ (reference sequence). CDR3 in DNA: TGTGCCAGCAGCTTAGGAGGGAGGCGGACCCTTACAGGTCATGGCTACACCTTC. Protein: CASSLGGRRTLTGHGYTF.

The chain links TRBV18 to TRBJ1-3; TRBD1 matches 9 bases. Germline CDR1 reads KGHSH; CDR2 reads LQKENI. With 3 bases clipped from V and 3 bases from J, the junction kept 6 bases outside the gene matches. The CDR3 runs 16 residues. CDR3 sequence reads: CASSPWGQGYGNTIYF. The CDR3 nucleotides are TGTGCCAGCTCACCGTGGGGACAGGGTTATGGAAACACCATATATTTT.

V gene TRBV5-6 combines with J gene TRBJ1-2, with D unresolved. Trimming removed 0 bases at V and 6 bases at J, with 6 bases between. CDR1 SGHDT and CDR2 YYEEEE come from the germline V gene. The CDR3 has 12 amino acids. CDR3 sequence reads: CASSLGVDGYTF. The CDR3 DNA is TGTGCCAGCAGCTTGGGAGTGGATGGCTACACCTTC.

The rearrangement uses TRBV4-2 and TRBJ2-5, with D unresolved. CDR1 and CDR2 (germline): LGHNA, YNFKEQ. CDR3 length: 11 amino acids. The CDR3 nucleotides read TGTGCAGCAGACGTACAAGAGACCCAGTACTTC. Translated: CAADVQETQYF.

This chain connects TRBV5-5 to TRBJ2-1, with D unclear. The length of the CDR3 is 15 residues. Trimming took 4 bases from V and 1 from J, leaving 12 bases between them. CDR1 and CDR2 (germline): SGHKS, YYEKEE (reference sequence). This CDR3 is CASSISIKSYNEQFF. In nucleotides, the CDR3 is TGTGCCAGCAGCATCTCTATTAAGTCCTACAATGAGCAGTTCTTC.

The rearrangement links TRBV7-9 to TRBJ2-5, with D possibly being TRBD1 or TRBD2 (5 bases each). The germline CDR1 and CDR2 sequences are SEHNR and FQNEAQ (reference sequence). CDR3 length: 13 amino acids. V lost 5 bases and J 5 bases, leaving 12 bases between the germline ends. The CDR3 is CASSAPGSETQYF. The CDR3 DNA sequence: TGTGCCAGCAGCGCACCAGGGAGCGAGACCCAGTACTTC.

V and J are TRBV2 and TRBJ2-2, with D possibly matching TRBD1 (6 bases). Germline V CDR1 and CDR2: SNHLY, FYNNEI. The CDR3 extends over 13 amino acids. V lost 8 bases and J lost 3, with 10 bases in between. For the CDR3, the DNA is TGTGCCAGCCACAGGGACGACACCGGGGAGCTGTTTTTT. As protein: CASHRDDTGELFF. Complete variable domain (other parts from reference TRBV2 and TRBJ2-2): EPEVTQTPSHQVTQMGQEVILRCVPISNHLYFYWYRQILGQKVEFLVSFYNNEISEKSEIFDDQFSVERPDGSNFTLKIRSTKLEDSAMYFCASHRDDTGELFFGEGSRLTVL.

V usage is TRBV5-6 and J usage is TRBJ1-6, with D tentatively TRBD1 (5 bases). Looked up from germline, CDR1 is SGHDT and CDR2 is YYEEEE. Deletions cut 4 bases from V and 6 bases from J, with 14 bases between. The CDR3 consists of 15 residues. CDR3 in DNA: TGTGCCAGCAGCGACGGCCGGGACCGTAATTCACCCCTCCACTTT. Protein sequence: CASSDGRDRNSPLHF.

CDR3 sequence (DNA): TGTGCCAGCAGTGACAGAAGCACAGATACGCAGTATTTT. It translates to CASSDRSTDTQYF. This chain connects TRBV25-1 to TRBJ2-3; D gene ambiguous. Trimming stripped 3 bases from V and 0 bases from J, with 4 bases between. The length of the CDR3 is 13 residues. Germline V gene data show CDR1 as MGHDK and CDR2 as SYGVNS.

The V and J genes are TRBV9 and TRBJ2-5; 11 nucleotides align to TRBD2. Germline CDR1 and CDR2: SGDLS and YYNGEE. This CDR3 region has 17 residues. V shed 3 bases, J shed 5 bases, and the junction held 12 bases outside the gene matches. Written as DNA, the CDR3 is TGTGCCAGCAGCGAGCGGCTAGCGGGGGGAACAGGGGAGACCCAGTACTTC. This gives the protein CASSERLAGGTGETQYF.

This chain links TRBV15 with TRBJ2-7; D is perhaps TRBD2 (6 bases). V lost 1 base to trimming and J lost 6 bases, with 22 bases between them. The CDR3 runs to 17 residues. CDR1 is LNHNV and CDR2 is YYDKDF in the germline V gene (reference sequence). In DNA form, the CDR3 reads TGTGCCACCAGCAGAGGTAAGCTCGGGACTCAGGTCCGCGAGCAGTACTTC. Protein product: CATSRGKLGTQVREQYF.

The chain recombines TRBV28 with TRBJ1-3; weak D call: TRBD1 (5 bases). Trimming left V 3 bases short and J 4 bases short, with 10 bases between. The CDR3 contains 14 residues. Germline loops: CDR1 MDHEN, CDR2 SYDVKM. The CDR3 nucleotides read TGTGCCAGCAGTTTTAGGGCAGGGGGAAACACCATATATTTT. It specifies CASSFRAGGNTIYF.

In this sample, this clone turned up once. The rearrangement links TRBV4-1 to TRBJ2-2, with TRBD2 matching over 10 bases. Germline trimming cut 2 bases from V and 3 bases from J; bases unmatched to any gene: 6. The CDR3 runs to 17 residues. Germline CDR1 MGHRA, CDR2 YSYEKL. The CDR3 sequence is CASSQPPAGGYTGELFF. In DNA form, the CDR3 reads TGCGCCAGCAGCCAACCCCCAGCGGGAGGGTACACCGGGGAGCTGTTTTTT.

This chain uses TRBV27 with TRBJ2-2; the D is unclear. Germline V gene lookup returns CDR1 MNHEY and CDR2 SMNVEV (reference sequence). Deletions cut 3 bases from V and 0 bases from J, with 5 bases between. This CDR3 is 14 amino acids long. The CDR3 region is CASSFGANTGELFF. The CDR3 DNA is TGTGCCAGCAGTTTTGGTGCGAACACCGGGGAGCTGTTTTTT.

CDR3 DNA: TGTGCCAGCAGTGAAGCGTGGAACACTGAAGCTTTCTTT. This sequence encodes CASSEAWNTEAFF. This rearrangement joins TRBV6-1 to TRBJ1-1; D gene ambiguous. Germline V gene data show CDR1 as MNHNS and CDR2 as SASEGT. The CDR3 has 13 amino acids. With 0 bases removed from V and 1 base from J, the gap between germline ends came to 3 bases.

The chain uses TRBV19 and TRBJ2-1, with 8 nucleotides matching TRBD2. CDR1 is LNHDA, CDR2 SQIVND, per germline (reference sequence). Losses at the gene ends were 5 bases for V and 6 bases for J; bases not matched to a gene: 6. This CDR3 is built from 14 residues. The CDR3 reads CASSVLGTSNEQFF. The CDR3 DNA reads as TGTGCCAGTAGTGTTCTGGGGACTAGCAATGAGCAGTTCTTC.

The chain links TRBV4-1 to TRBJ1-4; no clear D gene. Trimming removed 4 bases from V and 8 bases from J, with 14 bases in between. CDR1 MGHRA and CDR2 YSYEKL come from the germline V gene. CDR3 length equals 14 residues. CDR3 residues: CASSLTYGEEKLFF. DNA for the CDR3: TGCGCCAGCAGCCTGACCTATGGTGAGGAAAAACTGTTTTTT.

V and J are TRBV30 and TRBJ1-5; D is uncertain. Germline V gives CDR1 GTSNPN, CDR2 SVGIG (reference sequence). V dropped 0 bases and J dropped 1 base, with 7 bases sitting between them. This CDR3 comprises 14 residues. CDR3 amino acids: CAWSVTESNQPQHF. CDR3 nucleotide sequence: TGTGCCTGGAGTGTCACAGAGAGCAATCAGCCCCAGCATTTT.

This chain joins TRBV19 and TRBJ1-5; 10 bases match TRBD1. This CDR3 is 14 amino acids long. Germline assignment: CDR1 LNHDA and CDR2 SQIVND (reference sequence). After removal of 3 bases from V and 5 bases from J, the junction contained 1 base not matched to a gene. In DNA form, the CDR3 reads TGTGCCAGTAGTATCGGACAGGGGGATCAGCCCCAGCATTTT. It specifies CASSIGQGDQPQHF. The full variable domain, completed using reference TRBV19 and TRBJ1-5, is DGGITQSPKYLFRKEGQNVTLSCEQNLNHDAMYWYRQDPGQGLRLIYYSQIVNDFQKGDIAEGYSVSREKKESFPLTVTSAQKNPTAFYLCASSIGQGDQPQHFGDGTRLSIL.

This clone was observed a single time. V and J are TRBV7-5 and TRBJ2-7. TRBV7-5 is designated a pseudogene. This CDR3 is built from 13 residues. The CDR3 nucleotides are TGTGTCAGAAGCTTAGTGCTAACAATCCCGCAGTACTTC. Amino acid sequence: CVRSLVLTIPQYF.

V is TRBV6-5 and J is TRBJ2-1; 8 bases match TRBD2. From germline, CDR1 is MNHEY and CDR2 SVGAGI. V shed 2 bases, J shed 4 bases, and the junction held 4 bases outside the gene matches. The CDR3 extends over 15 amino acids. In DNA, the CDR3 is TGTGCCAGCAGTTACGGTACGGGAGGGTACAATGAGCAGTTCTTC. This codes for CASSYGTGGYNEQFF.

This rearrangement joins TRBV10-1 to TRBJ2-3; no clear D gene. The ends were cut back, 6 bases at V and 6 bases at J, with 7 bases in the middle. Germline values: CDR1 WNHNN, CDR2 SYGVQD (reference sequence). The CDR3 runs 11 residues. CDR3 DNA: TGCGCCAGCAGAGAAGGGGATACGCAGTATTTT. Protein: CASREGDTQYF.

The chain combines TRBV19 with TRBJ2-4; 8 nucleotides agree with TRBD1. The V gene end was trimmed by 1 base and the J gene end by 6 bases; junction bases not matched to a gene: 5. CDR1 LNHDA and CDR2 SQIVND come from the germline V gene (reference sequence). The CDR3 contains 15 residues. CDR3 sequence reads: CASSIGGTGSNIQYF. In DNA, the CDR3 is TGTGCCAGTAGTATAGGGGGGACAGGCTCAAACATTCAGTACTTC.

V and J are TRBV5-6 and TRBJ1-2, with D possibly being TRBD1 (5 bases). CDR1 SGHDT and CDR2 YYEEEE come from the germline V gene. Between the trimmed V and J ends, which lost 2 bases and 8 bases, there was a span of 16 bases. There are 14 residues in the CDR3. In DNA form, the CDR3 reads TGTGCCAGCAGCTTATTGGGGCCTGTGGGGGGCTACACCTTC. Its translation: CASSLLGPVGGYTF.

This sequence joins TRBV28 and TRBJ2-7, with D uncertain. This CDR3 has 15 residues. Germline CDR1 MDHEN, CDR2 SYDVKM. Trimming left V 3 bases short and J 1 base short, with 13 bases between. The CDR3 DNA sequence: TGTGCCAGCAGTTTCGTCCAGCTATCTTCCTACGAGCAGTACTTC. Protein sequence: CASSFVQLSSYEQYF.

The chain uses TRBV28 and TRBJ2-7; D is tentatively TRBD1 or TRBD2 (5 bases each). Germline V gene lookup returns CDR1 MDHEN and CDR2 SYDVKM. V was cut by 9 bases and J by 0 bases, with 15 bases left in between. The CDR3 has 14 amino acids. CDR3 DNA: TGTGCCAGTAGAGGGGACCGGGGCTCCTACGAGCAGTACTTC. Residues: CASRGDRGSYEQYF.

This clone was seen a few times. The chain has TRBV15 and TRBJ1-2; a weak D match, TRBD1 (5 bases). Germline V gene lookup returns CDR1 LNHNV and CDR2 YYDKDF (reference sequence). This CDR3 is built from 15 residues. The V end was cut by 1 base, the J end by 3 bases, with 12 bases between. The CDR3 DNA reads as TGTGCCACCAGCAGAGCCCGGGGGGGGGACTATGGCTACACCTTC. This gives the protein CATSRARGGDYGYTF.

This clone has just a few counts. The rearrangement joins TRBV10-3 to TRBJ1-2; 8 nucleotides line up with TRBD1. The V gene's germline CDR1 is ENHRY and CDR2 SYGVKD. V lost 2 bases to trimming and J lost 4 bases; unmatched junction nucleotides: 9. The CDR3 consists of 16 residues. CDR3 loop: CAISEGRQGKTYGYTF. DNA of the CDR3: TGTGCCATCAGTGAGGGACGACAGGGGAAGACCTATGGCTACACCTTC.

V usage is TRBV5-1 and J usage is TRBJ2-1; D unclear. This CDR3 comprises 16 residues. Per germline, CDR1 SGHRS and CDR2 YFSETQ. V dropped 4 bases and J dropped 4 bases, with 18 bases sitting between them. CDR3 DNA sequence: TGCGCCAGCAGCCCCTCCCCGATTGAGTTATACAATGAGCAGTTCTTC. It codes for CASSPSPIELYNEQFF.